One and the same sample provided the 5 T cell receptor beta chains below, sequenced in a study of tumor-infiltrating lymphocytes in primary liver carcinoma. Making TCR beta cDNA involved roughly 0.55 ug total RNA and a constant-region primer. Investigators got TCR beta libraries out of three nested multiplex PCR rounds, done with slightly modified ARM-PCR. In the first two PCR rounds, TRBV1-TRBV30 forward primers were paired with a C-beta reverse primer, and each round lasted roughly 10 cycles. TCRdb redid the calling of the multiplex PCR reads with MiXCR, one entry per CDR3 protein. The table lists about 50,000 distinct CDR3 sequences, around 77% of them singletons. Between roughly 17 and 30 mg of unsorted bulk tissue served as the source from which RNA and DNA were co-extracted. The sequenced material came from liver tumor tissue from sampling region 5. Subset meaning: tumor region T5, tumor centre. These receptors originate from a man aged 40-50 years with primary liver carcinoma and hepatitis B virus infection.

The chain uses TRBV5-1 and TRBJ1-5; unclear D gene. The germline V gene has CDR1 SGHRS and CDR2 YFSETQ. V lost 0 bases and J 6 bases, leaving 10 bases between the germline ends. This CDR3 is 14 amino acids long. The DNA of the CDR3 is TGCGCCAGCAGCTTGGACCCGGGGATTCAGCCCCAGCATTTT. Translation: CASSLDPGIQPQHF.

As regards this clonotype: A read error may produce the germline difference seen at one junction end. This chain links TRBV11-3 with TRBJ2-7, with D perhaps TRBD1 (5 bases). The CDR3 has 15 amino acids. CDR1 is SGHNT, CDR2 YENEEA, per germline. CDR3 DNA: TGTGCTAGCAGCTTAAAAGGATGGGGCGGTCACGAGCAGTACTTC. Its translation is CASSLKGWGGHEQYF.

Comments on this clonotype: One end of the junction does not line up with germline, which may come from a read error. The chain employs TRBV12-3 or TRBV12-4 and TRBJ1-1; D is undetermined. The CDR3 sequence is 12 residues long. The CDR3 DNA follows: TGTGTCAGCAGCCCGATTGACACTGAAGCTTTCTTT. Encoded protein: CVSSPIDTEAFF.

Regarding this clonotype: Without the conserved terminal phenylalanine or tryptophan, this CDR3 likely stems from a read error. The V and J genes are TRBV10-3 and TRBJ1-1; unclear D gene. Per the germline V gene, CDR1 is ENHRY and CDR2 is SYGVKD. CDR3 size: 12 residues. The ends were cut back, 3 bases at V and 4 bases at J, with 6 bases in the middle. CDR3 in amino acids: CAISDPPTEAFC. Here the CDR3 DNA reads TGTGCCATCAGTGACCCGCCCACTGAAGCTTTCTGT.

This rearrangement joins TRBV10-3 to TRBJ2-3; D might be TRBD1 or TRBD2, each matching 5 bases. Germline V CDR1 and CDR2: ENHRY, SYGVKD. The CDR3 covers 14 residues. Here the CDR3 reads CAVSGIGGTDTQYF. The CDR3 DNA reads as TGTGCTGTATCCGGGATAGGGGGCACAGATACGCAGTATTTT.